The clone carrying this T cell receptor beta chain has a handful of counts. The antigen remains unidentified. Germline V CDR1 and CDR2: SGHAT, FQNNGV. The CDR3 extends over 19 amino acids. With 5 bases removed from V and 0 bases from J, the gap between germline ends came to 20 bases. UMIs were added to TCR cDNA along with a universal primer site when it was made by 5'RACE template switching. TCRdb reanalysed the 5' RACE reads using MiXCR and keeps one entry per CDR3 protein. The table lists about 300,000 distinct CDR3 sequences, around 7% of them singletons. The data were obtained in a study of T cells after yellow fever vaccination. Study in general: The authors prepared low-cell-number fractions using SMART-Seq v4 Ultra Low Input.

Study-wide results and caveats: Clonotype sharing between CD4 and CD8 compartments was small. In post-booster samples, most primary-vaccination clones reappeared (about 95% CD4, about 91% CD8).

This chain connects TRBV11-2 to TRBJ2-6; TRBD2 is a possible D gene (6 bases). The clonotype comes from a man in his late teens or twenties who received the YFV17D yellow fever vaccine. The sample was PBMCs, taken more than 40 days after the first yellow fever vaccination. The CDR3 coding sequence is TGTGCCAGCAGCGCCCAGACAGATACCGGGAGCTCTGGGGCCAACGTCCTGACTTTC. This translates into CASSAQTDTGSSGANVLTF.